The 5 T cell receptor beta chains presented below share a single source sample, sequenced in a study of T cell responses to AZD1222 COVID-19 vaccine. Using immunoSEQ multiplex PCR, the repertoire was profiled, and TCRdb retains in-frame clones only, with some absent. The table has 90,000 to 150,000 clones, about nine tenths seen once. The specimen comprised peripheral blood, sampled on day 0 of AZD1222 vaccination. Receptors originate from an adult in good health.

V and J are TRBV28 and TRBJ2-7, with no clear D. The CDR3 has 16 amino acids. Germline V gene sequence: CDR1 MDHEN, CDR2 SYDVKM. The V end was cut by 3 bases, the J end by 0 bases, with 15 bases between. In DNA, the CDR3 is TGTGCCAGCAGTTTCCCCCTGCAGATCAGCTCCTACGAGCAGTACTTC. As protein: CASSFPLQISSYEQYF.

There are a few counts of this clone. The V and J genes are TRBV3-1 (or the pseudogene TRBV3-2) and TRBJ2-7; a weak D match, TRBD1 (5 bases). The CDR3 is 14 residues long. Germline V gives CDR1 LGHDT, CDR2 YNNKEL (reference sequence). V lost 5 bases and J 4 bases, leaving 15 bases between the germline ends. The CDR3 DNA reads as TGTGCCAGCAGCTACGACATGGGGCGTTACGAGCAGTACTTC. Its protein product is CASSYDMGRYEQYF.

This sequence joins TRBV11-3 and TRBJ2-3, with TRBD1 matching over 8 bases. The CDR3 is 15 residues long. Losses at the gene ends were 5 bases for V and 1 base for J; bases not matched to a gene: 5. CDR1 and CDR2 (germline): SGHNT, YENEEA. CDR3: CASSIGQGGTDTQYF. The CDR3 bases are TGTGCCAGCAGCATAGGACAGGGAGGCACAGATACGCAGTATTTT.

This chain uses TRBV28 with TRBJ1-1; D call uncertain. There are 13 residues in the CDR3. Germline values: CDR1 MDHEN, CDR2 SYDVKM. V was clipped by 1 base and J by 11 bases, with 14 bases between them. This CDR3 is CASSLSTPPVAFF. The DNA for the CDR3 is TGTGCCAGCAGTTTATCCACGCCCCCTGTGGCTTTCTTT.

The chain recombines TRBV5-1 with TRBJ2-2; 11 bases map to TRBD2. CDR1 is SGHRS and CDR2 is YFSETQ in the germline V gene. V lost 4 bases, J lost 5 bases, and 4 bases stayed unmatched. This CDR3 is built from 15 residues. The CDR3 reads CASSVLAGETGELFF. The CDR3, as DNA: TGCGCCAGCAGCGTACTAGCGGGGGAAACCGGGGAGCTGTTTTTT.